This T cell receptor beta chain came from a study of blood T cells in healthy people across ages. Together with a sample-barcoded 5' primer, a J-beta primer mix was included in a second PCR lasting roughly 6 to 12 cycles. TCRdb called the 5' RACE reads again in MiXCR, with one record for every CDR3 protein. The table shows about 590,000 distinct CDR3 sequences, with 25% to 35% occurring only once. Points from the study as a whole: While age rose, TCR beta diversity per million T cells dropped in a roughly linear way. Expanded clonotype changes were possibly confounded by unknown donor CMV status.

Per the germline V gene, CDR1 is SQVTM and CDR2 is ANQGSEA. V lost 7 bases and J lost 6; bases outside the gene matches: 7. This CDR3 spans 13 amino acids. This clonotype was observed at least ten times. Its antigen is undetermined. The extraction recovered at least 5.5 micrograms of total RNA per sample. The sequence was obtained from a woman over 75 in good health. The chain links TRBV29-1 to TRBJ1-2; 11 nucleotides align to TRBD1. The sequencing sample was made of blood. This CDR3 reads CSGGQGAVDGYTF. DNA of the CDR3: TGCAGCGGCGGACAGGGGGCGGTGGATGGCTACACCTTC.